The T cell receptor (beta chain) under discussion was sequenced for a study of cytomegalovirus exposure and HLA in healthy donors (dated by TCRdb to about 2017). Context from the whole study: According to an earlier analysis of several hundred of the donors, about 179 million T cells yielded 117 million unique TCR beta sequences and more than 250 Gb of sequence data. An early release covering some 640 HLA-typed donors comprised 250 to 350 gigabases of sequencing data and around 80 million unique TCR sequences. The genetic ancestry cluster associated with self-reported Caucasian donors included 81% of the 398 genotyped donors. The study aimed to test whether signatures of past pathogen exposure could be identified by cataloging public T cell receptors. The study profiled the T cell repertoires of more than 500 subjects by immunosequencing and related them to cytomegalovirus serostatus. Along with the roughly 670-subject first cohort, a separate validation cohort of more than 90 different subjects was used. To predict cytomegalovirus infection status, the study brought together high-throughput TCR immunosequencing, statistical association of individual TCRs with disease status, and machine learning. A later analysis re-analyzed previously published TCR beta repertoires from roughly 600 donors and added high-resolution HLA genotyping to study TCR occurrence patterns. In the later analysis, no new phenotypic data were used to find candidate immune exposures; instead, reliance was placed on TCR beta sequences and their occurrence across donors. An earlier analysis of several hundred of the donors applied high-throughput TCR beta sequencing to assess whether each TCR beta V gene segment acted as functional or pseudogenic. Alongside the repertoire data, information on donor age, sex, ethnicity and CMV serostatus was compiled. A later genetic analysis took genome-wide SNP genotypes for about 55% of the roughly 700 donors and used that subset as a discovery cohort. All discovery cohort repertoires had been generated on a single sequencing platform. HLA typing covered class I and class II loci at four-digit resolution. Typing coverage differed by locus: A, B, C, DRB1 and DQB1 were typed in about 629-640 donors, DQA1 in roughly 510, DPA1 in some 610, and DPB1 in about 450. A handful of DR-DQ haplotypes were handled as single units for association and clustering because linkage in the cohort was strong. Across some 400 genotyped donors of the cohort, an average of about 250,000 unique TCR beta nucleotide sequences per donor were sequenced, and around 19% of those sequences were non-productive. What the authors observed across the whole study: Broadly in line with IMGT annotations, most TCR beta V segments showed up in productive rearrangements about 87% or about 30% of the time in an earlier analysis of 450 to 750 of the donors. Correlated functional status among segregating V segments might reflect linkage disequilibrium, but an unknown experimental factor could not be ruled out. A few of the identified cytomegalovirus-associated TCR beta chains were confirmed in vitro to be specific for cytomegalovirus antigens. In a later analysis, HLA-associated TCR beta chains showed more clonal expansion and lower generation probabilities than non-associated chains that were equally common. Specific HLA alleles were associated with 15,000 to 20,000 TCR beta sequences at a false discovery rate of 0.05 in a later analysis. Most CMV-associated TCR beta chains appeared to be HLA-restricted in a later analysis, and the HLA associations seemed to be driven largely by CMV exposure. The study gave a list of some 150 TCR beta chains associated with cytomegalovirus. A further reported finding was that TCR beta sequences accurately predicted the HLA-A and HLA-B alleles for most subjects in the first cohort. For the cohort, immune exposure information was limited to CMV serostatus. In a later analysis, several top co-occurrence clusters were reported to appear linked to parvovirus B19, influenza, CMV and Epstein-Barr virus. Across donors, most TCR sequences were observed very rarely, whereas some public TCRs were present in many individuals. A later genetic analysis associated a missense DCLRE1C variant with V-gene and J-gene trimming of TCR beta chains, and an independent cohort replicated the association. The earlier analysis of approximately 540 of the donors excluded some 15 rarely observed V segments, including chromosome 9 orphons, because counts were too low. Strong co-occurrence of HLA alleles, especially DR and DQ, made assigning TCR associations to individual alleles difficult. The authors suggested that the approach could potentially be extended to other disease states and immunological phenotypes. Only TCR beta chains were sequenced in this cohort, and the absence of alpha or paired-chain data limited detectable features. A later genetic analysis reported fewer N-insertions in productive TCRs among donors in an Asian-associated ancestry cluster than the roughly 650-donor mean. A cluster of highly shared sequence variants was judged likely to represent a technical artifact of the sequencing pipeline. Because HLA typing was unavailable for some donors at each locus, only the typed subset was used in association tests. A later analysis found that TCR association rates varied across HLA loci, with DRB1 alleles showing the most associated TCRs and HLA-C alleles the fewest. The classifier was reported to diagnose cytomegalovirus status with high specificity and sensitivity in both the original and validation cohorts. Some IMGT-functional V segments, including TRBV6-2 and TRBV6-3, could not be told apart with the 87-base-pair reads, so those segments were excluded. Roughly uniform sequencing depth across donors was assumed in presence/absence analyses, although this assumption may not hold.

The CDR3 measures 14 amino acids from cysteine to phenylalanine. The retained sequence is limited to the CDR3, 42 bases, with the frame set at the first base. According to the germline V gene (reference sequence), CDR1 reads PRHDT and CDR2 reads FYEKMQ. At the junction V is shortened by 5 bases and J by 7 bases, with 14 bases in between. In total, approximately 610 healthy bone marrow donors made up the cohort. At the time of sampling, all cohort members were nominally healthy, though unrecorded immune exposures were likely present. The donor was CMV seronegative and was included in the group of around 320 seronegative cohort members. Every donor gave a peripheral blood sample, and the peripheral blood mononuclear cells from that sample were used for TCR beta sequencing. Genomic DNA was extracted from the blood cell samples with the Qiagen DNeasy Blood Extraction Kit. Library method: the immunoSEQ multiplex PCR assay. A mixture of 60 forward primers for TCR Vbeta segments and 13 reverse primers for TCR Jbeta segments was used in the multiplex PCR. The CDR3 region of rearranged TCR beta genes was amplified from genomic DNA by a multiplex PCR assay. On the Illumina HiSeq System, the amplified TCR beta libraries were sequenced as 87-base-pair reads. As for how the authors treated the data: In a later analysis, some 80 million unique TCR beta chains were counted across the approximately 620 repertoires, and roughly 10 million of these chains were shared by at least two donors. Raw reads were error-corrected and collapsed into unique sequences by a nearest-neighbor algorithm in which closely related sequences were merged to remove PCR and sequencing errors. Alignment of CDR3 sequences to IMGT reference sequences was used to assign V, D and J gene segments. Each retained sequence needed at least a six-nucleotide match to both a V gene segment and a J gene segment. A rearrangement was called productive if the CDR3 had no stop codons and remained in frame with V and J, and every other rearrangement was called non-productive. Following IMGT convention, CDR3 was defined as the stretch from the second conserved V-encoded cysteine to the conserved J-encoded phenylalanine. The earlier analysis of about 620 of the donors excluded sequences that lacked an unambiguous match to a single V gene segment. In an earlier analysis of 587 of the donors, V segments were called functional above 56.7% productive rearrangements and were called segregating when the between-donor standard deviation exceeded 5%. A statistical classification framework was built to diagnose cytomegalovirus status from the catalog of TCR beta chain sequences. In a later analysis, V and J genes were assigned by comparing TCR nucleotide sequences against IMGT/GENE-DB human TR gene sequences. Using the TCRdist pipeline, a later analysis assigned CDR3 sequences along with most-parsimonious VDJ recombination scenarios. In a later analysis, every TCR beta chain was defined by the combination of its CDR3 amino acid sequence and its V-gene family, and reads without a unique V-gene family were dropped. In a later analysis, some 600 highly shared, low-generation-probability nucleotide sequences were removed to address suspected cross-contamination and a sequencing artifact. In a later analysis, a clonal expansion index for each public chain was calculated from normalized within-repertoire ranks of inferred template counts. In a later analysis, generation probabilities were computed with a VDJ recombination model fitted to out-of-frame rearrangements, and the resulting probabilities were checked against IGoR. A later analysis scored TCR-TCR, TCR-HLA and TCR-CMV co-occurrence with hypergeometric tests, applying a repertoire-size bias correction to TCR pairs. False discovery rates were estimated in a later analysis by permuting HLA or CMV assignments 20 times. A later analysis grouped co-occurring TCRs with DBSCAN, adding TCRdist sequence similarity when clustering within HLA-allele-positive subsets. Co-occurrence clustering excluded repertoires with fewer than 30,000 or more than 120,000 public chains, plus five with anomalous nucleotide sharing. This is the immuneACCESS table as TCRdb keeps it, with only in-frame sequences that have V and J called. A part of the clones is gone; compared with another copy, unresolved V genes explain less than half, and the rest is unexplained. V, J and clone size were drawn from that table, and D and trimming were deduced from the DNA. In all, the sample holds 150,000 to 250,000 clones, and around 80% of those were seen once. The ten largest make up about 1.9% of the sample.

Notes on this clone: The specificity of this receptor is unknown. Base qualities are missing; no much larger clone stands one base away.

This receptor was identified in a man aged 30-40 years in good health and CMV-seronegative. The sequenced sample consisted of PBMCs. The V and J segments used are TRBV13 and TRBJ1-4, with the D gene not clear enough to name. The CDR3 in this case is CASSLGEAGEKLFF. In nucleotides, the sequence is TGTGCCAGCAGCCTTGGGGAGGCGGGTGAAAAACTGTTTTTT.